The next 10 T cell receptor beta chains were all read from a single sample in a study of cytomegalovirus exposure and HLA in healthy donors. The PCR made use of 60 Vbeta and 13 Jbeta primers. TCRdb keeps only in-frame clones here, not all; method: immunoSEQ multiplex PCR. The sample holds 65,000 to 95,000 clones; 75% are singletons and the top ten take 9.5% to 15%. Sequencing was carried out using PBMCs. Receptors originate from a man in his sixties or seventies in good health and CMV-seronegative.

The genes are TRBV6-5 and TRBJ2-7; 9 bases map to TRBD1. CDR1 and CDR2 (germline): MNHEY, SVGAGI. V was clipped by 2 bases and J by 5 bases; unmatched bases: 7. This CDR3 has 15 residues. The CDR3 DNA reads TGTGCCAGCAGTTACCGAGGGACAGGGTACGACGAGCAGTACTTC. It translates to CASSYRGTGYDEQYF.

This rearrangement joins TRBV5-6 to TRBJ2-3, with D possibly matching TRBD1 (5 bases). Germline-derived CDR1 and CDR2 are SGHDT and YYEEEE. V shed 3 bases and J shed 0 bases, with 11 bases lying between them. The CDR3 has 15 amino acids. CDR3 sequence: CASSWGQESTDTQYF. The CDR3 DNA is TGTGCCAGCAGCTGGGGCCAGGAGAGCACAGATACGCAGTATTTT.

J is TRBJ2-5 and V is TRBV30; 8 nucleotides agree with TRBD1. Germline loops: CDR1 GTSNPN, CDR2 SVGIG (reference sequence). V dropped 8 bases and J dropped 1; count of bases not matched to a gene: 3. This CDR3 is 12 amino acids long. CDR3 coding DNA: TGTGCCCGGGGACAGGCCCAAGAGACCCAGTACTTC. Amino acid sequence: CARGQAQETQYF.

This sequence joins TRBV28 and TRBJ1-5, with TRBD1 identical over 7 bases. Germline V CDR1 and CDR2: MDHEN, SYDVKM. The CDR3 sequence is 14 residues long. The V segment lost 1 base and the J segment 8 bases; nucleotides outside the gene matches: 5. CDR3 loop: CASSLSGGPKPQHF. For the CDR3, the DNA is TGTGCCAGCAGTTTATCAGGGGGACCTAAGCCCCAGCATTTT.

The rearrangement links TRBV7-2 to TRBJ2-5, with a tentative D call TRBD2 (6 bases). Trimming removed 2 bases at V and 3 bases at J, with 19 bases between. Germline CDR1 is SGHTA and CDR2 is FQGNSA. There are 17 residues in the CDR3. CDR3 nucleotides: TGTGCCAGCAGCTTAATGGGTTGGCCTAGCGAGAAAGAGACCCAGTACTTC. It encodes CASSLMGWPSEKETQYF.

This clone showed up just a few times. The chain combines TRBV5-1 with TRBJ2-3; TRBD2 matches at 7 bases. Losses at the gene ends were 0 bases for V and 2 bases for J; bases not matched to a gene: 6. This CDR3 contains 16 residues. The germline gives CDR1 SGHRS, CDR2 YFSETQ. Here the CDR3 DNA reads TGCGCCAGCAGCTTGGAGGCTAGCGGTCTCACAGATACGCAGTATTTT. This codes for CASSLEASGLTDTQYF. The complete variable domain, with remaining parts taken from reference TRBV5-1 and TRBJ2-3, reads KAGVTQTPRYLIKTRGQQVTLSCSPISGHRSVSWYQQTPGQGLQFLFEYFSETQRNKGNFPGRFSGRQFSNSRSEMNVSTLELGDSALYLCASSLEASGLTDTQYFGPGTRLTVL.

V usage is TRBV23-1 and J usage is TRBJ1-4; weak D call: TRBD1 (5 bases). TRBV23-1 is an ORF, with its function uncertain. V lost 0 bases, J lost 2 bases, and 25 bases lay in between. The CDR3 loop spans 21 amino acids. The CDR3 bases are TGCGCCAGCAGTCAATCGCCGAGGGAGGTCGGGAATTGGGGGACTAATGAAAAACTGTTTTTT. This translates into CASSQSPREVGNWGTNEKLFF.

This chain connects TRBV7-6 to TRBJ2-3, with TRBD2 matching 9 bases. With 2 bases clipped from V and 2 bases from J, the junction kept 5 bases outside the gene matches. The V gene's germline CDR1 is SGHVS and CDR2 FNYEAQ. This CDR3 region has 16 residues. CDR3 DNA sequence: TGTGCCAGCAGCTTATGGAGCGGGGGGTACACAGATACGCAGTATTTT. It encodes CASSLWSGGYTDTQYF.

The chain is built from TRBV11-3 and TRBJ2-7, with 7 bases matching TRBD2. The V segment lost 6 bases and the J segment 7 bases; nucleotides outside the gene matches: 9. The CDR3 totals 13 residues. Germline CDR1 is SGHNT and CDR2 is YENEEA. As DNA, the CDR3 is TGTGCCAGCAGTTCGGGAGGCTCCTGGGAGCAGTACTTC. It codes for CASSSGGSWEQYF.

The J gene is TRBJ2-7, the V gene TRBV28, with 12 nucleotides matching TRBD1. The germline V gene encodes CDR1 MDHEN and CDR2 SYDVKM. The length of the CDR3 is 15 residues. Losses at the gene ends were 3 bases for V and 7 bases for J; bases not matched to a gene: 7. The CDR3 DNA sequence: TGTGCCAGCAGTTTCCACGGGACAGGGGGCGGAGAGCAGTACTTC. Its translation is CASSFHGTGGGEQYF.